Listed here are 12 T cell receptor beta chains from one sample, sequenced in a study of shared clonotypes between healthy human individuals. Repertoires were generated with immunoSEQ multiplex PCR, while TCRdb's copy carries only in-frame clones and drops some. Of around 2,000,000 clones in the sample, roughly 91% were seen once. The naive CD8 subset, CD45RO-negative cells positively selected for CCR7, excluded terminally differentiated effector memory CD45RA+ cells. Sequences were obtained from naive CD8+ T cells from PBMCs. The receptors come from a man aged 18 to 30 in good health. Some clones in this sample may be carry-over from other donors' samples.

This chain connects TRBV27 to TRBJ2-3; 10 bases map to TRBD2. With V trimmed by 8 bases and J by 6 bases, 17 bases remained unmatched. The CDR3 covers 17 residues. CDR1 is MNHEY and CDR2 is SMNVEV in the germline V gene (reference sequence). CDR3 sequence (DNA): TGTGCCAGCCAGGTGTCAGCGGGAGGGCTGGTCGCCGATACGCAGTATTTT. Translated, it gives CASQVSAGGLVADTQYF.

V is TRBV11-2 and J is TRBJ2-6; the match to TRBD2 covers 11 bases. Trimming took 5 bases from V and 0 from J; bases not matched to a gene: 9. The germline gives CDR1 SGHAT, CDR2 FQNNGV. This CDR3 spans 19 amino acids. Here the CDR3 reads CASSRLGGLADSGANVLTF. The CDR3 region has the DNA TGTGCCAGCAGCCGCCTTGGGGGACTAGCGGACTCTGGGGCCAACGTCCTGACTTTC.

The chain combines TRBV5-5 with TRBJ2-7; D is unresolved. Trimming cost V 6 bases and J 6 bases, with 10 bases left between them. The germline gives CDR1 SGHKS, CDR2 YYEKEE (reference sequence). The CDR3 runs to 11 residues. In DNA form, the CDR3 reads TGTGCCAGCATGCGGACCTCCGAGCAGTACTTC. It specifies CASMRTSEQYF.

The V call is TRBV10-1, the J call TRBJ2-1; D uncertain. The V end lost 3 bases, the J end lost 4 bases, and 16 bases lay between the germline ends. The CDR3 contains 16 residues. CDR1 WNHNN and CDR2 SYGVQD come from the germline V gene (reference sequence). CDR3 sequence reads: CASSELGSSSYNEQFF. DNA of the CDR3: TGCGCCAGCAGTGAATTAGGTAGTAGTTCGTACAATGAGCAGTTCTTC.

This chain uses TRBV11-2 with TRBJ2-7; D gene uncertain. Germline CDR1 reads SGHAT; CDR2 reads FQNNGV. Between the trimmed V and J ends, which lost 7 bases and 2 bases, there was a span of 18 bases. This CDR3 region has 15 residues. CDR3 nucleotide sequence: TGTGCCAGCATCCGTGACCGGGCCCCACCCTACGAGCAGTACTTC. Encoded protein: CASIRDRAPPYEQYF.

This chain connects TRBV15 to TRBJ2-2; D is ambiguous. The CDR3 has 12 residues. The germline V gene encodes CDR1 LNHNV and CDR2 YYDKDF (reference sequence). The germline V and J ends were trimmed by 6 bases and 3 bases, with 5 bases remaining between them. DNA for the CDR3: TGTGCCACCAGAATCGACACCGGGGAGCTGTTTTTT. This gives the protein CATRIDTGELFF.

Of note for this clone: The sample has other DNA sequences that encode this CDR3 too. The rearrangement uses TRBV7-9 and TRBJ2-1, with D perhaps TRBD2 (6 bases). The V end was cut by 3 bases, the J end by 4 bases, with 7 bases between. There are 13 residues in the CDR3. CDR1 and CDR2 (germline): SEHNR, FQNEAQ (reference sequence). CDR3 bases: TGTGCCAGCAGCTTCGGGGGATACAATGAGCAGTTCTTC. Its translation is CASSFGGYNEQFF.

The J gene is TRBJ1-1, the V gene TRBV30; no clear D. The CDR3 extends over 13 amino acids. V was trimmed by 0 bases and J by 1 base, leaving 6 bases between them. The germline V gene encodes CDR1 GTSNPN and CDR2 SVGIG (reference sequence). The CDR3 loop is CAWSVATNTEAFF. CDR3 coding DNA: TGTGCCTGGAGTGTTGCTACGAACACTGAAGCTTTCTTT.

This sequence joins TRBV10-2 and TRBJ2-7; D possibly corresponds to TRBD1 (6 bases). Trimming stripped 7 bases from V and 5 bases from J, with 21 bases between. This CDR3 spans 15 amino acids. From germline, CDR1 is WSHSY and CDR2 SAAADI. For the CDR3, the DNA is TGCGCCAGCAATCCGGGGACAAGGGTCTCTCACGAGCAGTACTTC. Residues: CASNPGTRVSHEQYF.

This sequence joins TRBV19 and TRBJ1-1; D unresolved. The CDR3 spans 11 residues. Trimming removed 7 bases at V and 3 bases at J, with 6 bases between. Germline assignment: CDR1 LNHDA and CDR2 SQIVND (reference sequence). The CDR3 here is CASITYTEAFF. The CDR3 DNA is TGTGCCAGTATCACCTACACTGAAGCTTTCTTT.

The CDR3 region is CASRYQQGPYEQYF. The CDR3 region has the DNA TGTGCCAGCAGATACCAACAGGGGCCCTACGAGCAGTACTTC. The V gene is TRBV28, the J gene TRBJ2-7, with 7 bases fitting TRBD1. Germline V gene lookup returns CDR1 MDHEN and CDR2 SYDVKM. There are 14 residues in the CDR3. Trimming cost V 6 bases and J 2 bases; bases outside gene matches: 7. The full variable domain, with the rest looked up from reference TRBV28 and TRBJ2-7, is DVKVTQSSRYLVKRTGEKVFLECVQDMDHENMFWYRQDPGLGLRLIYFSYDVKMKEKGDIPEGYSVSREKKERFSLILESASTNQTSMYLCASRYQQGPYEQYFGPGTRLTVT.

The chain is built from TRBV28 and TRBJ2-2; D gene unclear. Trimming cost V 2 bases and J 5 bases, with 6 bases left between them. Per germline, CDR1 MDHEN and CDR2 SYDVKM. The CDR3 length is 13 residues. CDR3 region: CASSLPETGELFF. The CDR3 DNA is TGTGCCAGCAGTTTACCTGAAACCGGGGAGCTGTTTTTT.